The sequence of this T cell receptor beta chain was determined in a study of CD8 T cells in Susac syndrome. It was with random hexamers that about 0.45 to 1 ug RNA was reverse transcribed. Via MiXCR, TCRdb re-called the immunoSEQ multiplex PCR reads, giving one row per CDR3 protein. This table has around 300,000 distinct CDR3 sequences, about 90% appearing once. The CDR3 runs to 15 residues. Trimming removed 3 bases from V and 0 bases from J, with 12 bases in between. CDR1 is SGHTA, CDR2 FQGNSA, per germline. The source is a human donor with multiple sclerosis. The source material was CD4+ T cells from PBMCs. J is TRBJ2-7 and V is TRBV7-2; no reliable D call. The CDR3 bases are TGTGCCAGCAGCTTGAGTCGGGCTAACTCCTACGAGCAGTACTTC. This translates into CASSLSRANSYEQYF.